This T cell receptor (beta chain) is drawn from a study of neurological immune-mediated disorders. Notes on the study in general: None of the CDR3 amino acid sequences of expanded clones recurred across subjects, suggesting private repertoires in all groups.

The time point is: longitudinal time-point 3. Preparation of the unsorted libraries drew on 2 million PBMCs stored at -80 C. This clonotype came up many times. Its antigen is not known. The cDNA was generated by 5'RACE with 10-nucleotide random UMIs. TCRdb re-called the 5' RACE reads with MiXCR, one entry per CDR3 protein. The data hold about 99,000 distinct CDR3 sequences, with less than 14% observed a single time. CDR3 length: 15 residues. J gave up 5 bases and V 2 bases, and 9 bases lay outside the gene matches. CDR1 is DFQATT and CDR2 is SNEGSKA in the germline V gene (reference sequence). The receptor was derived from a female donor with HTLV-1-associated myelopathy (HAM/TSP). Sample: PBMCs. The chain couples TRBV20-1 to TRBJ2-5, with TRBD1 identical over 9 bases. CDR3 amino acids: CSARPLDRGGETQYF. Written as DNA, the CDR3 is TGCAGTGCTAGACCACTGGACAGGGGAGGCGAGACCCAGTACTTC.